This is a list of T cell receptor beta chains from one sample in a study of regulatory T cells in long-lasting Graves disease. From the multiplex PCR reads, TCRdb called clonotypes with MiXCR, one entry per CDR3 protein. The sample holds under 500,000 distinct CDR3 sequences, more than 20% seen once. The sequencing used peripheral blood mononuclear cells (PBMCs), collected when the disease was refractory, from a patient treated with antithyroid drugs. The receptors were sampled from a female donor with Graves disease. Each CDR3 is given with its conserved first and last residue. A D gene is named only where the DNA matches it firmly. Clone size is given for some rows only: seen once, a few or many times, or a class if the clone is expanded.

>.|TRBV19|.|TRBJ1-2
TGTGCCAGTAGTATAGAGTTGGACAGAGGCTATGGCTACACCTTC
CASSIELDRGYGYTF
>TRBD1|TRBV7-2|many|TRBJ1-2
TGTGCCAGCAGCTCCGGGACAGGGTTATCAAACTATGGCTACACCTTC
CASSSGTGLSNYGYTF
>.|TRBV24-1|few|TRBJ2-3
TGTGCCACCTCTACGACGGCAGGAAGCACAGATACGCAGTATTTT
CATSTTAGSTDTQYF
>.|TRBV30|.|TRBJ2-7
TGTGCCTGGAGTCCCCCGGGGCTCGAATCCTACGAGCAGTACTTC
CAWSPPGLESYEQYF
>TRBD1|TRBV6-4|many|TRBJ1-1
TGTGCCAGCAGTGACGGTCAGGGGGGAACTGAAGCTTTCTTT
CASSDGQGGTEAFF
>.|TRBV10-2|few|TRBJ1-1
TGCGCCAGCAGTGAGGGCCCTGAAGCTTTCTTT
CASSEGPEAFF
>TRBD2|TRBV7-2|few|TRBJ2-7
TGTGCCAGCAGCTCCCTTAGTCTACCTAGCGGGAGGGCCTACGAGCAGTACTTC
CASSSLSLPSGRAYEQYF
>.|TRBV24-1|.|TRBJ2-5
TGTGCCACCAGTGATTTTAGGGTAGCCGTTAAAGAGACCCAGTACTTC
CATSDFRVAVKETQYF
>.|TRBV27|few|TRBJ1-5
TGTGCCAGCAGCCTCCGGGGGGCAGGGGTTACTCAGCCCCAGCATTTT
CASSLRGAGVTQPQHF
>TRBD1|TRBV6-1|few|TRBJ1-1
TGTGCCAGCAGACTTAGAGTATCCAACAGGGGAACTGAAGCTTTCTTT
CASRLRVSNRGTEAFF
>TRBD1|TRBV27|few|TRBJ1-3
TGTGCCAGCAGATTGACAGGGGAGGCTGGAAACACCATATATTTT
CASRLTGEAGNTIYF
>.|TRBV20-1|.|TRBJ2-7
TGCAGTGCTAGAAAAAGGGGTAGTGGTAACTACGAGCAGTACTTC
CSARKRGSGNYEQYF
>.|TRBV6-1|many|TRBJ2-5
TGTGCCAGCAGCAGGGGGGGGACACAAGAGACCCAGTACTTC
CASSRGGTQETQYF
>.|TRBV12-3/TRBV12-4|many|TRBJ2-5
TGTGCCAGCAGCTTGCTGGGGCGAGAGACCCAGTACTTC
CASSLLGRETQYF
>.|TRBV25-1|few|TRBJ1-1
TGTGCCAGCAGCTTATTGCTTGAAGCTTTCTTT
CASSLLLEAFF
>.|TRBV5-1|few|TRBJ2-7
TGCGCCAGCAGCTTGGTGGCCAGTAGGTCGCCCGACGAGCAGTACTTC
CASSLVASRSPDEQYF
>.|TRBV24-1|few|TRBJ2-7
TGTGCCACCACGGACTACCTAGGGGACTACGAGCAGTACTTC
CATTDYLGDYEQYF
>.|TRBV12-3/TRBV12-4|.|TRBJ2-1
TGTGCCAGCAGTTTACAGTTCTACAATGAGCAGTTCTTC
CASSLQFYNEQFF
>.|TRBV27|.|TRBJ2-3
TGTGCCAGCAGTTTAGGGCTCTTTGGGACAGATACGCAGTATTTT
CASSLGLFGTDTQYF
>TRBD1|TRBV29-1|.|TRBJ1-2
TGCAGCGCCAACCACCGACAGGGGGAAATTGGCTACACCTTC
CSANHRQGEIGYTF
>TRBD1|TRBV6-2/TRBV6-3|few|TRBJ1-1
TGTGCCAGCACAGACAGGGGTCTGACTGAAGCTTTCTTT
CASTDRGLTEAFF
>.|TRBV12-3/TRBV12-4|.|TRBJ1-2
TGTGCCAGCAGGGGGAGGGGGGATTTCTATGGCTACACCTTC
CASRGRGDFYGYTF
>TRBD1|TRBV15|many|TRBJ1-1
TGTGCCACCAGCAACGGACAGGGGGGCACTGAAGCTTTCTTT
CATSNGQGGTEAFF
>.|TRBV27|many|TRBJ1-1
TGTGCCAGCAGATTTTATCCGAACACTGAAGCTTTCTTT
CASRFYPNTEAFF
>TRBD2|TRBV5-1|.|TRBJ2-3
TGCGCCAGCAGCCTGAACGGGAGGACTAGCACAGATACGCAGTATTTT
CASSLNGRTSTDTQYF
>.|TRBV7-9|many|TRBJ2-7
TGTGCCAGCAGCCTCGCCAGCACCCACGAGCAGTACTTC
CASSLASTHEQYF
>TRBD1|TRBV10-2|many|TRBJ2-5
TGCGCCAGCAGCGACAGGGCCCAAGAGACCCAGTACTTC
CASSDRAQETQYF
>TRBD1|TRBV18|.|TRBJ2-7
TGTGCCAGCGACACCGGGACAGGGTACGAGCAGTACTTC
CASDTGTGYEQYF
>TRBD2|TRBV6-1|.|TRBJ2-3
TGTGCCAGCGGGACTAGCGGGAGTATCGGCACAGATACGCAGTATTTT
CASGTSGSIGTDTQYF
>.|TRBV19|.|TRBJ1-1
TGTGCCAGTACCATCTCGGGGGTGATCACGAACACTGAAGCTTTCTTT
CASTISGVITNTEAFF
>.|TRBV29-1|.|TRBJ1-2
TGCAGCGGGGCCGGGAACTATGGCTACACCTTC
CSGAGNYGYTF
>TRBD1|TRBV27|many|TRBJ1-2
TGTGCCAGCAGGTCAGGGACAGGAGCAAACTATGGCTACACCTTC
CASRSGTGANYGYTF
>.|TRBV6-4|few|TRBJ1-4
TGTGCCAGCAGGGTACAGGGACCCTGGGGTGAAAAACTGTTTTTT
CASRVQGPWGEKLFF
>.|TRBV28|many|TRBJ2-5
TGTGCCAGCAGTTACCCCCGAGATCCTCGTGCGGGACCGGGGGAGACCCAGTACTTC
CASSYPRDPRAGPGETQYF
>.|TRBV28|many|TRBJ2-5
TGTGCCAGCAGCCAATGGCGGTACCAAGAGACCCAGTACTTC
CASSQWRYQETQYF
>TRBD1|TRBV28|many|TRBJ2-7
TGTGCCGCCTCCGGGACAGGGGGTAAGCAGTACTTC
CAASGTGGKQYF
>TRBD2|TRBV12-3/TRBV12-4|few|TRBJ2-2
TGTGCCAGCAGGCCAAGGGAGGGCGCCGGGGAGCTGTTTTTT
CASRPREGAGELFF
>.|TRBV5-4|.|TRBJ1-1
TGTGCCAGCAGCTTGGTCCGGGGAATGAACACTGAAGCTTTCTTT
CASSLVRGMNTEAFF
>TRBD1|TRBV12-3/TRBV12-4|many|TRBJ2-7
TGTGCCAGCAGCCGGACAGGTAGCCCCTACGAGCAGTACTTC
CASSRTGSPYEQYF
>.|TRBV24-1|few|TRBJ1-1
TGTGCCACCTCTGCGGGGATGAACACTGAAGCTTTCTTT
CATSAGMNTEAFF
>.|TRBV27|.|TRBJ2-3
TGTGCCAGCAGTTTAAGTAGGGCGATCACAGATACGCAGTATTTT
CASSLSRAITDTQYF
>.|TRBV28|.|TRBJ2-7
TGTGCCAGCAATACTCAGGACATCTCCCACGAGCAGTACTTC
CASNTQDISHEQYF
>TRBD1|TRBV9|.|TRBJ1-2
TGTGCCAGCAGCGCAGGGGGCGACGACTATGGCTACACCTTC
CASSAGGDDYGYTF
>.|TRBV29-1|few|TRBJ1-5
TGCAGCGTTGTTGTGGGAAACAGCCTCAATCAGCCCCAGCATTTT
CSVVVGNSLNQPQHF
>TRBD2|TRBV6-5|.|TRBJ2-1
TGTGCCAGCAGTTCCGTAGCGGGGGGAATTGAGCAGTTCTTC
CASSSVAGGIEQFF
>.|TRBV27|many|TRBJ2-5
TGTGCCAGCAGTTCAACGGGTCCACGGGGGGAGACCCAGTACTTC
CASSSTGPRGETQYF
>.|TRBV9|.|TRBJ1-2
TGTGCCACCCTGTTAAGAGGCTACACCTTC
CATLLRGYTF
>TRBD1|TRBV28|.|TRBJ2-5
TGTGCCAGCAGTTTGGATAGACAGGGGGCTAGGGGTCGAGAGACCCAGTACTTC
CASSLDRQGARGRETQYF
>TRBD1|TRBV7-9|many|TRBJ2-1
TGTGCCAGCAGGGACAGGGGACCGTACAATGAGCAGTTCTTC
CASRDRGPYNEQFF
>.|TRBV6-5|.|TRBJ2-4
TGTGCCAGCAGTTACGGCAGCCTTCTAAACATTCAGTACTTC
CASSYGSLLNIQYF
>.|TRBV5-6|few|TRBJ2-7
TGTGCCAGCAGTGGCACAAACCAAGCCTACGAGCAGTACTTC
CASSGTNQAYEQYF
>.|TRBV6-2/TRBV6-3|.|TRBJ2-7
TGTGCCAGCAGTTCGCGCTGGGACATAGCCTACGAGCAGTACTTC
CASSSRWDIAYEQYF
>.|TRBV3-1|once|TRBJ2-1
TGTGCCAGCAGCCATTTTGAGAAAGAGCAGTTCTTC
CASSHFEKEQFF
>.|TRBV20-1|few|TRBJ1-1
TGCAGTGCCACCGAGGGCATCGCCATGAACACTGAAGCTTTCTTT
CSATEGIAMNTEAFF
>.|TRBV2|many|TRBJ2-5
TGTGCCAGCAGCCCGGGACACTTAGGGGAGACCCAGTACTTC
CASSPGHLGETQYF
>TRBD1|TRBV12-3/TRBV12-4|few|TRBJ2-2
TGTGCCAGCAGGATTGACAGGGTTCGTACCGGGGAGCTGTTTTTT
CASRIDRVRTGELFF
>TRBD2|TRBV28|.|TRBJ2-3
TGTGCCAGCAGTTTTGAGTCTAGCGGGAGGGTAACAGATACGCAGTATTTT
CASSFESSGRVTDTQYF
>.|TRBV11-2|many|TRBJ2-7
TGTGCCAGCAGCTTAGATCTCGGGGTCGAGCAGTACTTC
CASSLDLGVEQYF
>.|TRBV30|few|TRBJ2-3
TGTGCCTGGAGCAGGATGGACGGTAGAGATACGCAGTATTTT
CAWSRMDGRDTQYF
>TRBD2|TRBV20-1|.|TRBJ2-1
TGCAGTGCCAAAAAACTCGGGACTAGCGTTTACAATGAGCAGTTCTTC
CSAKKLGTSVYNEQFF